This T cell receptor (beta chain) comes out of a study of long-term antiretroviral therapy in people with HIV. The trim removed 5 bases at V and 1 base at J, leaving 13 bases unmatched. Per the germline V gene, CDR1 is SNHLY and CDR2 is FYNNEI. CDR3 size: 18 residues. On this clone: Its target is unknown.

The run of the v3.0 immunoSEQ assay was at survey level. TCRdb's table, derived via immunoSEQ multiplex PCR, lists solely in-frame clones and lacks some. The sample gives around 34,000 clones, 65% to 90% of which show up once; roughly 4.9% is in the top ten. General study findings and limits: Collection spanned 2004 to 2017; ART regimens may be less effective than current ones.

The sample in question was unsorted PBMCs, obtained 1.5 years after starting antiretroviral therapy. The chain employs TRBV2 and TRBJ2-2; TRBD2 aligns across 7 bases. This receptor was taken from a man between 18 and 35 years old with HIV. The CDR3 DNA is TGTGCCAGCAGTTACCCCGAACGGGTAGCGGGGAACACCGGGGAGCTGTTTTTT. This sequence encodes CASSYPERVAGNTGELFF.